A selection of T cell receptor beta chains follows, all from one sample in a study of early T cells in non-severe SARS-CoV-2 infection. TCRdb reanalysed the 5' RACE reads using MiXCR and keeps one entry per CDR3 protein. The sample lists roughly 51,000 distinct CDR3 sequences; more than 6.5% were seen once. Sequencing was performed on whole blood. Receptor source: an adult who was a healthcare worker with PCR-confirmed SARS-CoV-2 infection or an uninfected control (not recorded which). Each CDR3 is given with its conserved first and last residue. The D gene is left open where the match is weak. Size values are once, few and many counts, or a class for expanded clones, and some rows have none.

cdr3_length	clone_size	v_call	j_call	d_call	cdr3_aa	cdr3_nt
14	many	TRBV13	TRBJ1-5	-	CASSWIGGVLPQHF	TGTGCCAGCAGCTGGATTGGGGGTGTTTTGCCCCAGCATTTT
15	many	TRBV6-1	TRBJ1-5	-	CASSTRTPSDQPQHF	TGTGCCAGCAGCACCCGGACCCCTTCGGATCAGCCCCAGCATTTT
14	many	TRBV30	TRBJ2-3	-	CAWRRQDSTDTQYF	TGTGCCTGGAGAAGACAAGATAGCACAGATACGCAGTATTTT
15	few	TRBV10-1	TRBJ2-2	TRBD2	CASSPGLAGTGELFF	TGCGCCAGCAGTCCGGGACTAGCGGGGACCGGGGAGCTGTTTTTT
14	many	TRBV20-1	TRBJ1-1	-	CSARDLRQYTEAFF	TGCAGTGCTAGAGATTTGCGACAGTACACTGAAGCTTTCTTT
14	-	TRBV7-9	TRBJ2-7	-	CASSLVAESYEQYF	TGTGCCAGCAGCTTGGTAGCTGAATCCTACGAGCAGTACTTC
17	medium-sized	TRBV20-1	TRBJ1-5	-	CSARDPSSFYSNQPQHF	TGCAGTGCTAGAGATCCCAGCTCCTTTTATAGCAATCAGCCCCAGCATTTT
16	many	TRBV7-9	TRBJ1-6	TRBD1	CASSRTGGSYNSPLHF	TGTGCCAGCAGCCGGACAGGGGGTTCCTATAATTCACCCCTCCACTTT
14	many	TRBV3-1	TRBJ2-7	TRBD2	CASSRTSGSYEQYF	TGTGCCAGCAGCCGGACTAGCGGGAGCTACGAGCAGTACTTC
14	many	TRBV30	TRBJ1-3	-	CAWITRGAGNTIYF	TGTGCCTGGATCACCCGAGGGGCTGGAAACACCATATATTTT
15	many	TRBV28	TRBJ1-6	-	CASSLKTIYNSPLHF	TGTGCCAGCAGTTTGAAGACAATCTATAATTCACCCCTCCACTTT
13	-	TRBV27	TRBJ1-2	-	CASSLDGRYGYTF	TGTGCCAGCAGTTTAGACGGTCGCTATGGCTACACCTTC
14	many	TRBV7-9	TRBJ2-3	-	CASSLVGIPDTQYF	TGTGCCAGCAGCCTAGTGGGTATACCAGATACGCAGTATTTT
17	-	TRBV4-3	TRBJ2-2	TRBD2	CASSQGLLAGNTGELFF	TGCGCCAGCAGCCAGGGCCTTCTAGCGGGGAACACCGGGGAGCTGTTTTTT
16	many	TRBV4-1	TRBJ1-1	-	CASSQIAVMSSNEAFF	TGCGCCAGCAGCCAAATCGCCGTGATGTCGTCGAATGAAGCTTTCTTT
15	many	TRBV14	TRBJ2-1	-	CASSQEVSSYNEQFF	TGTGCCAGCAGCCAAGAAGTAAGCTCCTACAATGAGCAGTTCTTC
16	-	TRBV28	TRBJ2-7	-	CASSLDSAVPSYEQYF	TGTGCCAGCAGTTTAGATTCGGCAGTCCCCTCCTACGAGCAGTACTTC
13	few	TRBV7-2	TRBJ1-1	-	CASSLGANTEAFF	TGTGCCAGCAGCTTAGGAGCTAACACTGAAGCTTTCTTT
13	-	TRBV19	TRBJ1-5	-	CASSIRGNQPQHF	TGTGCCAGTAGTATTAGAGGCAATCAGCCCCAGCATTTT
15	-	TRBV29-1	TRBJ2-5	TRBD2	CSVKRLAGVQETQYF	TGCAGCGTTAAAAGACTAGCGGGCGTGCAAGAGACCCAGTACTTC
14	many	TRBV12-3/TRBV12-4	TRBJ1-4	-	CASAITASHEKLFF	TGTGCCAGCGCGATAACAGCCAGCCACGAAAAACTGTTTTTT
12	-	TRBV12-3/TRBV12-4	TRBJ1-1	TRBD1	CASTLLGQRSFF	TGTGCCAGCACCCTGTTGGGACAGAGGTCTTTCTTT
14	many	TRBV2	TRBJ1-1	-	CASSPGGRGTEAFF	TGTGCCAGCAGTCCGGGAGGGAGGGGCACTGAAGCTTTCTTT
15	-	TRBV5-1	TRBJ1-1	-	CASSLVGDPNTEAFF	TGCGCCAGCAGCTTGGTCGGGGATCCCAACACTGAAGCTTTCTTT
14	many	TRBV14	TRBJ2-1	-	CASSRIRMGNEQFF	TGTGCCAGCAGCCGAATCCGGATGGGGAATGAGCAGTTCTTC
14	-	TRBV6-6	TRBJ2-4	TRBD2	CASSYSSREDIQYF	TGTGCCAGCAGTTACTCGTCGCGGGAGGACATTCAGTACTTC
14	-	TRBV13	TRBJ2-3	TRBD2	CASSRGLAEDTQYF	TGTGCCAGCAGCCGGGGACTAGCGGAGGATACGCAGTATTTT
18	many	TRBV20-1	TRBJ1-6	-	CSARVITGVSSVDSPLHF	TGCAGTGCTAGAGTAATTACAGGCGTTTCATCAGTCGACTCACCCCTCCACTTT
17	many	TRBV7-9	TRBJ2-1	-	CASSTSTKGESYNEQFF	TGTGCCAGCAGCACATCCACGAAGGGGGAAAGCTACAATGAGCAGTTCTTC
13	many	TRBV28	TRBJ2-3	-	CASSFRGTDTQYF	TGTGCCAGCAGTTTCAGGGGAACAGATACGCAGTATTTT
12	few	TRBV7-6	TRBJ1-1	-	CASSLALGEAFF	TGTGCCAGCAGCTTAGCCCTGGGTGAAGCTTTCTTT
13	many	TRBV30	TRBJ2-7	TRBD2	CAPRLAGVYEQYF	TGTGCCCCAAGACTAGCGGGGGTCTACGAGCAGTACTTC
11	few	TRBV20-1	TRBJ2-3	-	CSAGEINTQYF	TGCAGTGCTGGCGAGATCAATACGCAGTATTTT
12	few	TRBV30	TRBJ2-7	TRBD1	CAWSGQGYEQYF	TGTGCCTGGAGTGGACAGGGCTACGAGCAGTACTTC
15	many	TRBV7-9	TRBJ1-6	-	CASSFGNPYNSPLHF	TGTGCCAGCAGCTTTGGGAACCCATATAATTCACCCCTCCACTTT
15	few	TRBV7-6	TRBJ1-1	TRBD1	CASSFRTGVGTEAFF	TGTGCCAGCAGCTTTAGGACAGGGGTGGGCACTGAAGCTTTCTTT
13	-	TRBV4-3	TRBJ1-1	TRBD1	CASSPSRTGPAFF	TGCGCCAGCAGCCCCTCGCGGACAGGGCCAGCTTTCTTT
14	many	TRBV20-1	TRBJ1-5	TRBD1	CSAAGQGITQPQHF	TGCAGTGCGGCCGGACAGGGCATAACCCAGCCCCAGCATTTT
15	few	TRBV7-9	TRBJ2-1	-	CASSLAGTNYNEQFF	TGTGCCAGCAGCTTAGCCGGGACCAACTACAATGAGCAGTTCTTC
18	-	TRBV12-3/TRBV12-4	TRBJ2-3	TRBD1	CASSFRRQGGIGADTQYF	TGTGCCAGCAGTTTCCGCCGACAGGGGGGGATAGGTGCAGATACGCAGTATTTT
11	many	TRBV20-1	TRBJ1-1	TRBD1	CSALDRDRAFF	TGCAGTGCACTGGACAGGGATCGGGCTTTCTTT
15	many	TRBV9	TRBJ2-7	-	CASSPRFKGDYEQYF	TGTGCCAGCAGCCCGCGCTTCAAGGGAGACTACGAGCAGTACTTC
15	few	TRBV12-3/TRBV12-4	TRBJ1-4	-	CASSLGLRIAEKLFF	TGTGCCAGCAGTTTGGGTCTACGTATAGCTGAAAAACTGTTTTTT
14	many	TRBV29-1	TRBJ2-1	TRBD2	CSVPKGTSGGEQFF	TGCAGCGTCCCGAAGGGGACTAGCGGGGGGGAGCAGTTCTTC
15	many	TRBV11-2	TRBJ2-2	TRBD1	CASSWDRGLTGELFF	TGTGCCAGCAGCTGGGACAGGGGGCTGACCGGGGAGCTGTTTTTT
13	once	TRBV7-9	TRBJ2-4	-	CASSSPGQNIQYF	TGTGCCAGCAGCTCGCCGGGACAAAACATTCAGTACTTC